The text below deals with one T cell receptor (beta chain). This clone has only one observation. Its antigen is unknown. Base qualities are not at hand, and no much larger clone is one base apart. The record originates from a study of shared clonotypes between healthy human individuals (dated by TCRdb to the early 2020s). In terms of the full investigation: The cohort comprised a couple of women and a few men aged 18 to 49 years. Per donor, three plates each were used for CD4 naive and CD4 memory, two for CD8 naive, and one for CD8 memory. To estimate repertoire size and how much clonotype sharing occurs between individuals, the study deeply sequenced the blood TCR repertoires of a handful of healthy adults. To increase sequencing depth and limit assay-specific biases, TCR repertoire library preparation and sequencing were carried out by different laboratories using diverse techniques. Per donor, leukapheresis produced somewhere between about 0.85 and 10 billion PBMCs. Study-level results and caveats: Rarefaction of sorted-subset datasets indicated incomplete sequencing despite the large sequencing depth. Pairwise subsampling indicated that sequencing depth was expected to affect the degree of clonotype sharing among donors. Around 5.4% of naive CD4, around 3.5% of naive CD8, approximately 2.2% of memory CD4, and more than 0.35% of memory CD8 clonotypes were shared across four donors. Naive subsets generally had larger estimated clonotype richness than memory subsets did. The small number of donors limited the genetic and exposure-history diversity represented. Clonotypes shared by all four sorted-subset donors showed higher generation probabilities than non-shared clonotypes. Sampling was restricted to blood, and TCR repertoires in tissues likely differ from the TCR repertoires found in blood.

For the CD8 naive samples, CD45RO-negative cells were positively selected for CCR7, yielding a CD45RA+CCR7+ population from which TemRA cells were excluded. Donors were healthy HIV-negative adults with no recently reported acute infections or vaccinations. Only Caucasian adults living in Nashville, Tennessee, USA were represented among the donors. After blood collection by leukapheresis, PBMCs were isolated using Ficoll-Histopaque density gradient centrifugation and then cryopreserved in the vapor phase of liquid nitrogen. Analytical flow cytometry was used to check the purity and quantity of each magnetically sorted T cell population. From each sorted fraction, genomic DNA was isolated and quantified by UV absorbance on a Nanodrop 2000c. Using the deep immunoSEQ assay, multiplex PCR amplified TCR CDR3 regions from genomic DNA. Extracted genomic DNA from each cell subset was distributed evenly across all wells of several immunoSEQ 96-well plates, and each plate was treated as a replicate. For sorted subsets, about 200 ng genomic DNA, equal to tens of thousands of T cell genomes, was loaded into each replicate PCR. Purified libraries were quantified with a Qubit 3.0 fluorometer, sized on a Bioanalyzer 2100, and re-quantified with the KAPA Library Quantification kit. Every immunoSEQ 96-well plate was sequenced on a separate single-read 150-cycle Illumina NextSeq 550 flow cell. In the source study's methods: The immunoSEQ output contained only junctional sequences without quality scores, so filtering could not match that applied to full-length reads. To assign V/J genes and CDR3, sequences were annotated against IMGT germline references using PyIR, a Python wrapper for IgBLAST v1.9. Reads with weak V/J assignments (E-value above 1e-6), missing CDR3, stop codons, out-of-frame junctions, or ambiguous translated residues were removed. V3J clonotypes were defined as sequences sharing the same inferred V gene, J gene, and CDR3 amino acid sequence. Percentage overlap between repertoires was computed as shared unique clonotypes divided by the size of the smaller repertoire. Repertoire richness was assessed with RTK rarefaction, the Chao1 estimator, and Recon v2.1 estimates of unobserved clonotypes. OLGA was used to compute generation probabilities for all TCRbeta clonotypes that the gDNA method yielded from a handful of donors. TCRdb re-hosts the immuneACCESS table, in-frame sequences only. Its copies lack some clones; in the studies checked, an unresolved V gene accounts for under half of them, and the cause for the rest is not known. That table is the source of V, J and clone size, and D and trimming were worked out from the DNA. The sample has millions of clones on record, around 96% of them singletons. Of the sample, around 1.1% falls within the top ten clones.

V ends up 3 bases short and J 2 bases short, with an unmatched junction base count of 10. CDR1 and CDR2 (SGDLS, YYNGEE) derive from the germline V gene. The CDR3 goes from the cysteine to the phenylalanine over 17 residues. The only DNA kept is the CDR3, 51 bases in frame from the first base. Source material: naive CD8+ T cells sorted from blood. Sample cell subset or site, as interpreted from the label and publication: CD45RA+CCR7+. This clonotype originated in a young man in good health. Rearrangement joined TRBV9 to TRBJ2-4; TRBD2 fits 8 bases in the junction. The DNA is as follows: TGTGCCAGCAGCGCATCATCGGGGGGGCCAACCAAAAACATTCAGTACTTC. Translated, this is CASSASSGGPTKNIQYF.